This T cell receptor (beta chain) was captured by sequencing in a study of read filtering for tumor transcriptome and immune sequencing. About the research overall: Among patients, approximately 16 were male and 14 female, aged about 47 to 85 (mean around 68). Whole-transcriptome libraries were prepared after DNase treatment.

The CDR3 runs to 15 residues. As regards this clonotype: The junction does not match germline at one end; this may be a read error.

Molecular barcoded adaptors covering alpha/delta and beta/gamma chains were used on about 390 ng RNA. MiXCR was run by TCRdb on the reads, yielding one entry per CDR3 protein. The sample carries 45,000 to 50,000 distinct CDR3 sequences, less than 15% recorded once. Source material: a population of CD138-negative cells sorted from bone marrow. The clonotype was recovered from a donor aged 40 or older with multiple myeloma. This chain connects TRBV12-3 or TRBV12-4 to TRBJ2-1; TRBD1 matches at 10 bases. The CDR3 nucleotides are TGTGCCAGCAGTTGGGGACAGGGGTATTACAATGAGCAGCTCTTC. Encoded protein: CASSWGQGYYNEQLF.